This T cell receptor beta chain derives from a study of T cells in Graves' hyperthyroidism and ophthalmopathy. Study results and limitations: Appearing also in blood were most of the thyroid clonotypes expanded above 0.001. Separation of ophthalmopathy from stable hyperthyroidism was achieved by a 13 V-J model.

Exclusions: uncontrolled infection, other autoimmune disease, pregnancy, lactation. Amplification of TCR beta CDR3 regions was performed using RNA transcripts as template. The HTBI set primed first-round TCR CDR3 RT-PCR. TCRdb reanalysed the multiplex PCR reads using MiXCR and keeps one entry per CDR3 protein. Of about 520,000 distinct CDR3 sequences listed, roughly 25% are singletons. This clonotype has at least ten counts. What it binds is not known. This CDR3 is built from 12 residues. CDR1 is MGHRA and CDR2 is YSYEKL in the germline V gene. The V gene lost 1 base and the J gene lost 8 bases, with 5 bases spanning the gap.

The receptor's source is a woman in her thirties with Graves' ophthalmopathy. Sequenced material: blood. V usage is TRBV4-1 and J usage is TRBJ1-4; D gene uncertain. CDR3 in DNA: TGCGCCAGCAGCCAAGCCAGGGAAAAACTGTTTTTT. It is translated as CASSQAREKLFF.